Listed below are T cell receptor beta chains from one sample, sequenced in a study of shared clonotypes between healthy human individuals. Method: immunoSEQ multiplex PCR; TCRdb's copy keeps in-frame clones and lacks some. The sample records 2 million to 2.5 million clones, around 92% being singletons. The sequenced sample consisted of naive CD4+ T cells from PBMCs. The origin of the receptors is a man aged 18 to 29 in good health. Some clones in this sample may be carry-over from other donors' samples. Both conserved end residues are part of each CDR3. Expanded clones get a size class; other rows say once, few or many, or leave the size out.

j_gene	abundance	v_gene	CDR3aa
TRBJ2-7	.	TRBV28	CASSLSGGTMAQYF
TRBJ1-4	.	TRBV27	CASSNWDLGELFF
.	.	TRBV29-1	CSVTLLVTYEQYF
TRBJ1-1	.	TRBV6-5	CASSSRGTEAFF
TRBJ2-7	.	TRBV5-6	CASSLGPSSYEQYF
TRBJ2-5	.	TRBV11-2	CASSLYRDRDFGTQYF
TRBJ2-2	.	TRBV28	CASRGGNDRGELFF
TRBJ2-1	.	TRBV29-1	CSVGTGGFPSSYNEQFF
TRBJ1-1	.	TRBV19	CASSIEMRVTEAFF
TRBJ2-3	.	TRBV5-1	CASSLDVSGNTQYF
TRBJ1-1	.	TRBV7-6	CASSQGTLAFF
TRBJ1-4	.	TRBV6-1	CASGGTKGEKLFF
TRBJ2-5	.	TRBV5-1	CASSLEAFQETQYF
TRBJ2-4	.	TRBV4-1	CASSHPGSVKNIQYF
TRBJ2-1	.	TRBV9	CASSGGLAVYNEQFF
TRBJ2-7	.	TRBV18	CASSPVGPYEQYF
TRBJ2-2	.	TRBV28	CASNPAGVKNGELFF
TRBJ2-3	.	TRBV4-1	CASSQAGTPSTDTQYF
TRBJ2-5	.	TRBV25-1	CASRDLQGQETQYF
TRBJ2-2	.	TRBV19	CASSPQGGGELFF
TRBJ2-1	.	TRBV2	CASSPGTYNEQFF
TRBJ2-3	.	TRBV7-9	CASSLAGAQYF
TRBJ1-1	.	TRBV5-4	CASSPDRGRTEAFF
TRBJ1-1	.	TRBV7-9	CASSSGYGLVNTEAFF
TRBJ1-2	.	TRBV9	CASSLAGGGGYTF
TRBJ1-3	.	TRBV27	CASSLAGGNTIYF
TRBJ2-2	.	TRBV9	CASRPQAGPNTGELFF
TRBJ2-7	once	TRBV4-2	CASSPPGLYSYEQYF
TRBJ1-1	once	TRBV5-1	CASSPGQMNTEAFF
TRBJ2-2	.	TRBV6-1	CASSERPITGELFF
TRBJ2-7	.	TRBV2	CASSPGTGGMEQYF
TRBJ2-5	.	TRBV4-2	CASSQLGLAGQETQYF
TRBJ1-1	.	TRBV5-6	CASSLGARRVVGLF
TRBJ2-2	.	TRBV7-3	CASSLSKQGTGELFF
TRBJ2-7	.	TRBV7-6	CASAKRPQGDSYEQYF
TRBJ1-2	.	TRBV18	CASSPSIAGYYGYTF
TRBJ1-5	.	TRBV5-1	CASSPVGGNQPQHF
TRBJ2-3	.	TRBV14	CASSMGSGTDTQYF
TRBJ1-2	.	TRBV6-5	CASSYSGQGLYGYTF
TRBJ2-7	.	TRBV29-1	CSVKGGKTSYEQYF
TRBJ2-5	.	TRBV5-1	CASSLFGQGEETQYF
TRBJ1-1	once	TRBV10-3	CAISGQGGTEAFF
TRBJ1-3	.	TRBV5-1	CASSSLSKAGNTIYF
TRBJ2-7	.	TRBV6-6	CASRPGLAVSEQYF
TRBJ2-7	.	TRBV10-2	CASSARGFYEQYF
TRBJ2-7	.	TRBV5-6	CASSPGQGAPEQYF
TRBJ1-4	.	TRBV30	CAWGRDFNEKLFF
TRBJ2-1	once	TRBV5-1	CASSLGQGSYNEQFF